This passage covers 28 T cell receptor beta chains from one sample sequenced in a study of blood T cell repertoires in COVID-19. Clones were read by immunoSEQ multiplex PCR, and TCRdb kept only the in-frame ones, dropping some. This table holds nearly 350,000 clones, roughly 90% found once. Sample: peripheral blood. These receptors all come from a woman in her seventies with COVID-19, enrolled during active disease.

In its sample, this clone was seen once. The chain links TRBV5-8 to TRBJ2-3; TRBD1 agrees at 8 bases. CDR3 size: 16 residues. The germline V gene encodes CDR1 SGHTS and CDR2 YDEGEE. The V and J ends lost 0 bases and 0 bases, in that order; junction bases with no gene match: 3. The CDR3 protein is CASSLARTGSTDTQYF. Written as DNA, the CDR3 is TGTGCCAGCAGCTTGGCCAGGACAGGGAGCACAGATACGCAGTATTTT.

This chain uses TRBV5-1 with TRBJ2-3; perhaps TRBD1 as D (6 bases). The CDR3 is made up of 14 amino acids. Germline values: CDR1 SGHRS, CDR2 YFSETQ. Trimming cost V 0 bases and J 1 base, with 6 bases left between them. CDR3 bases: TGCGCCAGCAGCTTGGACAGGGGCACAGATACGCAGTATTTT. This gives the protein CASSLDRGTDTQYF.

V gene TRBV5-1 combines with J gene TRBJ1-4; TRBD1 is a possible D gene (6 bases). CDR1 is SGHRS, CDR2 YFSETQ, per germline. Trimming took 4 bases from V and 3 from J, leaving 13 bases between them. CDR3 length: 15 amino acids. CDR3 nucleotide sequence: TGCGCCAGCAGCCTCCAGGGGCTACCTAATGAAAAACTGTTTTTT. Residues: CASSLQGLPNEKLFF.

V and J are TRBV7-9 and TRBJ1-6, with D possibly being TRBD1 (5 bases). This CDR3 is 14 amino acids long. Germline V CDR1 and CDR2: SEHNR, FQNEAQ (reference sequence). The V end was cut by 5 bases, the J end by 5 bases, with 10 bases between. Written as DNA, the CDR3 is TGTGCCAGCAGCCCAGACAGAAATAATTCACCCCTCCACTTT. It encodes CASSPDRNNSPLHF.

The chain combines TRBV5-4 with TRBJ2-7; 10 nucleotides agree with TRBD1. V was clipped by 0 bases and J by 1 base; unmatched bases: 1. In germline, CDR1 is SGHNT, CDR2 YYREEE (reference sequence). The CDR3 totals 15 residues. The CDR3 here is CASSLGQGASYEQYF. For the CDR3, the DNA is TGTGCCAGCAGCTTGGGACAGGGGGCTTCCTACGAGCAGTACTTC. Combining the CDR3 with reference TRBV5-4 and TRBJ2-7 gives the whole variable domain ETGVTQSPTHLIKTRGQQVTLRCSSQSGHNTVSWYQQALGQGPQFIFQYYREEENGRGNFPPRFSGLQFPNYSSELNVNALELDDSALYLCASSLGQGASYEQYFGPGTRLTVT.

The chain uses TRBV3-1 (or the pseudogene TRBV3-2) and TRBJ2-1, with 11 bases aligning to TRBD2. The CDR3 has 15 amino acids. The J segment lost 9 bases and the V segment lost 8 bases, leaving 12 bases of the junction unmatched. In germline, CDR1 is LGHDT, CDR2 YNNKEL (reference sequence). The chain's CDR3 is CASSQIAGGPGEQFF. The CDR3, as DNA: TGTGCCAGCTCCCAAATAGCGGGGGGGCCGGGTGAGCAGTTCTTC.

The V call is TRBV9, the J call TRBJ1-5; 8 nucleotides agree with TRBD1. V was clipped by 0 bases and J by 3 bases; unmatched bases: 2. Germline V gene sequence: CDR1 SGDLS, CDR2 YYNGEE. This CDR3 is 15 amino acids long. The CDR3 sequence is CASSVGTGTNQPQHF. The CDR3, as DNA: TGTGCCAGCAGCGTAGGGACAGGGACCAATCAGCCCCAGCATTTT.

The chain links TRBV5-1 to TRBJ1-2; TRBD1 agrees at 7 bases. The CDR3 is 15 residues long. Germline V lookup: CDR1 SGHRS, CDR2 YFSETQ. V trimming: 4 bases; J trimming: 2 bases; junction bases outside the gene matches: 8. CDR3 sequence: CASSETGQSNYGYTF. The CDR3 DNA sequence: TGCGCCAGCAGCGAAACGGGACAGTCCAACTATGGCTACACCTTC. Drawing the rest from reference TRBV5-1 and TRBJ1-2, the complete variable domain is KAGVTQTPRYLIKTRGQQVTLSCSPISGHRSVSWYQQTPGQGLQFLFEYFSETQRNKGNFPGRFSGRQFSNSRSEMNVSTLELGDSALYLCASSETGQSNYGYTFGSGTRLTVV.

CDR3 amino acids: CASSFLWEGGRYEQYF. The CDR3 DNA follows: TGTGCCAGCAGCTTCCTGTGGGAGGGGGGGAGGTACGAGCAGTACTTC. The chain uses TRBV11-2 and TRBJ2-7; perhaps TRBD2 as D (7 bases). This CDR3 spans 16 amino acids. The V and J ends lost 3 bases and 4 bases respectively, with 19 bases between them. CDR1 and CDR2 (germline): SGHAT, FQNNGV.

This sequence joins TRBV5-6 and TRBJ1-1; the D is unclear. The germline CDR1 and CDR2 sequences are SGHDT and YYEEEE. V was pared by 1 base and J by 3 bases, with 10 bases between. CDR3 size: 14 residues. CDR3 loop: CASSLQVWDTEAFF. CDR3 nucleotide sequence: TGTGCCAGCAGCTTGCAGGTGTGGGACACTGAAGCTTTCTTT.

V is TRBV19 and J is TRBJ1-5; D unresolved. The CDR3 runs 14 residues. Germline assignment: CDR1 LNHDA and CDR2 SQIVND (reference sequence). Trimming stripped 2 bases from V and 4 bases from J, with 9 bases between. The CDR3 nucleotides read TGTGCCAGTAGTATAACGGTTCTTAATCAGCCCCAGCATTTT. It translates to CASSITVLNQPQHF. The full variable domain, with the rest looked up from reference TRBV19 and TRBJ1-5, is DGGITQSPKYLFRKEGQNVTLSCEQNLNHDAMYWYRQDPGQGLRLIYYSQIVNDFQKGDIAEGYSVSREKKESFPLTVTSAQKNPTAFYLCASSITVLNQPQHFGDGTRLSIL.

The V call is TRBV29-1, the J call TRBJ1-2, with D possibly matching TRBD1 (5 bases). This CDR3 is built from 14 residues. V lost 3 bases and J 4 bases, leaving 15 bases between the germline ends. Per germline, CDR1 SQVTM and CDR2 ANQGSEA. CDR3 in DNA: TGCAGCGTTGAGACCTCCCGGACAAGCTATGGCTACACCTTC. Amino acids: CSVETSRTSYGYTF.

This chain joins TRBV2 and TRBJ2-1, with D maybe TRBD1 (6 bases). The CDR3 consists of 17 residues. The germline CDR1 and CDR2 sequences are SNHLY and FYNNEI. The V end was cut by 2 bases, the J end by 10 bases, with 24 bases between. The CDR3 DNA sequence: TGTGCCAGCAGTGAATGGGGGCGCGAGGGCGGATTAAGGGAGCAGTTCTTC. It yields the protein CASSEWGREGGLREQFF. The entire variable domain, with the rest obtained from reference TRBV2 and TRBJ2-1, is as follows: EPEVTQTPSHQVTQMGQEVILRCVPISNHLYFYWYRQILGQKVEFLVSFYNNEISEKSEIFDDQFSVERPDGSNFTLKIRSTKLEDSAMYFCASSEWGREGGLREQFFGPGTRLTVL.

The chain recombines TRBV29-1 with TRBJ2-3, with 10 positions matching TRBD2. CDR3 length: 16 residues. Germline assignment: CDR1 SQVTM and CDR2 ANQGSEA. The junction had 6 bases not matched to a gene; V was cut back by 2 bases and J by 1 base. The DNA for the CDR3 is TGCAGCGTTGAATCTCTAGCGGGGGCCGGCACAGATACGCAGTATTTT. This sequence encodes CSVESLAGAGTDTQYF.

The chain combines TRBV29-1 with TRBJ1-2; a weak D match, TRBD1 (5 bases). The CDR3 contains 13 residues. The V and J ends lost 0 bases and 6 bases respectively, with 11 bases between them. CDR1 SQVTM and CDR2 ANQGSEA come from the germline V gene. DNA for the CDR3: TGCAGCGTTGAAGATGATCCGGGGGATGGCTACACCTTC. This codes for CSVEDDPGDGYTF.

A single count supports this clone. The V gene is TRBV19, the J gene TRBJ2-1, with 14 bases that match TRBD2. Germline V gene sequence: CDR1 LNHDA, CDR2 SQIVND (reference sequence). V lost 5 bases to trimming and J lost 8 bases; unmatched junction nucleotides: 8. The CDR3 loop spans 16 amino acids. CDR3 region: CASSPRTSGGRDEQFF. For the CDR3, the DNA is TGTGCCAGTAGTCCTCGGACTAGCGGGGGGAGGGATGAGCAGTTCTTC.

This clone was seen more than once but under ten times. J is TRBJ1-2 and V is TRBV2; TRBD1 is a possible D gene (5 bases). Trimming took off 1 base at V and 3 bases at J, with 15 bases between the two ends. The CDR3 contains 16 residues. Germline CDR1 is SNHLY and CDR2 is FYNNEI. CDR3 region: CASSEVGQQAYYGYTF. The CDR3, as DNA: TGTGCCAGCAGTGAAGTAGGCCAACAGGCCTACTATGGCTACACCTTC.

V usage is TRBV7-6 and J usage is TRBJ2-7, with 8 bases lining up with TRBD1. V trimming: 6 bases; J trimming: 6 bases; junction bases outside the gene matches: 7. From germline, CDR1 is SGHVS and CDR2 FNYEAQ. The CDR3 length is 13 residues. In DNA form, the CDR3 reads TGTGCCAGCAGTTCCGACAGGGGCCGCGAGCAGTACTTC. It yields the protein CASSSDRGREQYF.

CDR3 in DNA: TGTGCCAGCAGCCCGGGACAGGGGAACACCGGGGAGCTGTTTTTT. This codes for CASSPGQGNTGELFF. V gene TRBV7-9 combines with J gene TRBJ2-2; 9 nucleotides match TRBD1. Germline V gene lookup returns CDR1 SEHNR and CDR2 FQNEAQ (reference sequence). The CDR3 extends over 15 amino acids. Unmatched junction bases numbered 2, after V lost 5 bases and J lost 1 base.

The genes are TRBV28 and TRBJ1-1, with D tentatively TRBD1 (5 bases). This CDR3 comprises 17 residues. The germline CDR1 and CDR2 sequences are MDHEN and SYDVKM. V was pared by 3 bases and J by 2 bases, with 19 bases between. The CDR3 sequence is CASSFRQGNLPNTEAFF. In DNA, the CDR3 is TGTGCCAGCAGTTTCCGGCAGGGAAACCTACCTAACACTGAAGCTTTCTTT.

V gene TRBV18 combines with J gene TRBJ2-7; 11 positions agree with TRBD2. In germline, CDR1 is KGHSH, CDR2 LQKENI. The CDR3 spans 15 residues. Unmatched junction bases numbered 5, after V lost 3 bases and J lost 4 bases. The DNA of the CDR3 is TGTGCCAGCTCACCTACTAGCGGGGGCGGGTACGAGCAGTACTTC. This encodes CASSPTSGGGYEQYF. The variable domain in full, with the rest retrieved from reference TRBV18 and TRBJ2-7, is NAGVMQNPRHLVRRRGQEARLRCSPMKGHSHVYWYRQLPEEGLKFMVYLQKENIIDESGMPKERFSAEFPKEGPSILRIQQVVRGDSAAYFCASSPTSGGGYEQYFGPGTRLTVT.

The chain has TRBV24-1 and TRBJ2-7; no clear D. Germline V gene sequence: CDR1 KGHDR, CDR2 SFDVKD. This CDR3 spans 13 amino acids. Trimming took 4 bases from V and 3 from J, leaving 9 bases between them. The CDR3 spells CATSDSTNYEQYF. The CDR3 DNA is TGTGCCACCAGTGACTCTACTAACTACGAGCAGTACTTC.

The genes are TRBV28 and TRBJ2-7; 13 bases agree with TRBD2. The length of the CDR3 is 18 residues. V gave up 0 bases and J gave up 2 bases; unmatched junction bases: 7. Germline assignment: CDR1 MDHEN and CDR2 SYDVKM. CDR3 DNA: TGTGCCAGCAGTTTATGGGGACTAGCGGGGTTGAATCCCTACGAGCAGTACTTC. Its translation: CASSLWGLAGLNPYEQYF.

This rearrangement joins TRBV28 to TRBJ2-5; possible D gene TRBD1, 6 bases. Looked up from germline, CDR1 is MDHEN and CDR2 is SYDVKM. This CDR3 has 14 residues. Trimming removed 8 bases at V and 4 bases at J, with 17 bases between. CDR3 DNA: TGTGCCAGCCTAACCCACAGGGTTGCAGAGACCCAGTACTTC. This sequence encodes CASLTHRVAETQYF.

The CDR3 nucleotides are TGTGCCAGCACCGACCTGTCGGGGGTAGGCACAGATACGCAGTATTTT. The encoded protein is CASTDLSGVGTDTQYF. The gene calls are TRBV27 and TRBJ2-3, with D possibly being TRBD2 (6 bases). CDR3 length equals 16 residues. CDR1 is MNHEY, CDR2 SMNVEV, per germline (reference sequence). V lost 7 bases and J lost 1, with 18 bases in between.

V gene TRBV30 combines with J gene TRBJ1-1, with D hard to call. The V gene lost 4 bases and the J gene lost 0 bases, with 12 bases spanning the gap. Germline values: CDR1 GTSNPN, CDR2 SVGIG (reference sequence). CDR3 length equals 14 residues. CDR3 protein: CAWIKRALNTEAFF. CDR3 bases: TGTGCCTGGATCAAGCGGGCCCTGAACACTGAAGCTTTCTTT.

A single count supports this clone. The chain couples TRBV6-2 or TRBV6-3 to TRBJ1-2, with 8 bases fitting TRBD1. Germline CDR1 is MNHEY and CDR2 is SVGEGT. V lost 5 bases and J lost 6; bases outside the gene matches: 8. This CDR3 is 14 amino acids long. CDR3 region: CASSTGQAVHGYTF. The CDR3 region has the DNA TGTGCCAGCAGTACGGGACAGGCCGTTCATGGCTACACCTTC.

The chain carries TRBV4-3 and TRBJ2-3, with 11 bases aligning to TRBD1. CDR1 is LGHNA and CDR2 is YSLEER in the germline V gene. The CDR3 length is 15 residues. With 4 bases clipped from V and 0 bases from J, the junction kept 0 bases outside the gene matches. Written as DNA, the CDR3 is TGCGCCAGCAGCCGGACAGGGGGCAGCACAGATACGCAGTATTTT. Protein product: CASSRTGGSTDTQYF.